The 8 T cell receptor beta chains reported below all come from one sample, sequenced in a study of T cells in Graves' hyperthyroidism and ophthalmopathy. TCR beta CDR3 regions were amplified from RNA. The TCR CDR3 first-round RT-PCR relied on the HTBI primer set. Each CDR3 protein gets one entry after TCRdb re-called the multiplex PCR reads with MiXCR. The table has around 450,000 distinct CDR3 sequences, less than 20% seen once. Sequenced input: blood. The source of these receptors is a woman aged 18 to 35 with Graves' hyperthyroidism.

In its sample, this clonotype was seen many times. J is TRBJ2-5 and V is TRBV11-1; D is perhaps TRBD2 (6 bases). The V gene lost 0 bases and the J gene lost 5 bases, with 10 bases spanning the gap. The CDR3 sequence is 14 residues long. Germline lookup yields CDR1 SGHAT and CDR2 FQDESV (reference sequence). The CDR3: CASSLAGSGETQYF. The CDR3 DNA follows: TGTGCCAGCAGCTTAGCGGGAAGCGGGGAGACCCAGTACTTC.

In this sample, this clonotype turned up many times. The J gene is TRBJ1-2, the V gene TRBV3-1; TRBD1 aligns across 8 bases. V gave up 1 base and J gave up 7 bases; unmatched junction bases: 8. This CDR3 spans 15 amino acids. The germline V gene encodes CDR1 LGHDT and CDR2 YNNKEL (reference sequence). CDR3 DNA sequence: TGTGCCAGCAGCCAAGCCGGGACAGGCCGGTCTGGCTACACCTTC. Residues: CASSQAGTGRSGYTF. Supplemented by reference TRBV3-1 and TRBJ1-2, the full variable domain reads DTAVSQTPKYLVTQMGNDKSIKCEQNLGHDTMYWYKQDSKKFLKIMFSYNNKELIINETVPNRFSPKSPDKAHLNLHINSLELGDSAVYFCASSQAGTGRSGYTFGSGTRLTVV.

This clonotype appeared many times. This chain connects TRBV6-1 to TRBJ1-1; D call uncertain. Germline CDR1 and CDR2: MNHNS and SASEGT. CDR3 length: 13 amino acids. Between the trimmed V and J ends, which lost 6 bases and 2 bases, there was a span of 10 bases. The CDR3, as DNA: TGTGCCAGCAGGTTCGGGGATAACACTGAAGCTTTCTTT. It codes for CASRFGDNTEAFF.

This clonotype was found many times. The chain employs TRBV11-2 and TRBJ2-7, with TRBD2 as a possible D gene (6 bases). Trimming removed 5 bases from V and 4 bases from J, with 18 bases in between. This CDR3 has 15 amino acids. Germline V gives CDR1 SGHAT, CDR2 FQNNGV. The CDR3 spells CASSPRWRGSYEQYF. As DNA, the CDR3 is TGTGCCAGCAGCCCTAGATGGCGGGGATCGTACGAGCAGTACTTC. The variable domain in full, completed from reference TRBV11-2 and TRBJ2-7, reads EAGVAQSPRYKIIEKRQSVAFWCNPISGHATLYWYQQILGQGPKLLIQFQNNGVVDDSQLPKDRFSAERLKGVDSTLKIQPAKLEDSAVYLCASSPRWRGSYEQYFGPGTRLTVT.

The chain employs TRBV20-1 and TRBJ2-5; D may be TRBD1 or TRBD2 (5 bases each). The CDR3 spans 15 residues. Trimming pared 2 bases from V and 6 bases from J, leaving 19 bases between. Looked up from germline, CDR1 is DFQATT and CDR2 is SNEGSKA (reference sequence). The CDR3 spells CSARPGDVGIKTQYF. The CDR3 nucleotides are TGCAGTGCTAGACCTGGGGACGTAGGAATAAAGACCCAGTACTTC.

This clonotype has more than one count but fewer than ten. The chain links TRBV28 to TRBJ1-5, with 10 bases fitting TRBD1. The CDR3 sequence is 16 residues long. After removal of 5 bases from V and 4 bases from J, the junction contained 8 bases not matched to a gene. CDR1 MDHEN and CDR2 SYDVKM come from the germline V gene. The CDR3 region has the DNA TGTGCCAGCAGTAGCCATTCGGGACAGGGGAATCAGCCCCAGCATTTT. Amino acids: CASSSHSGQGNQPQHF.

This clonotype was observed a few times. CDR3 residues: CATSDPGTGLSEKLFF. In nucleotides, the CDR3 is TGTGCCACCAGTGATCCTGGGACAGGCCTCAGCGAAAAACTGTTTTTT. The chain employs TRBV24-1 and TRBJ1-4; TRBD1 agrees at 8 bases. Trimming took 3 bases from V and 8 from J; bases not matched to a gene: 10. CDR1 is KGHDR and CDR2 is SFDVKD in the germline V gene. This CDR3 has 16 amino acids.

This clonotype came up many times. The rearrangement uses TRBV11-2 and TRBJ1-4, with D perhaps matching TRBD1 (6 bases). V was cut by 5 bases and J by 0 bases, with 16 bases left in between. CDR1 is SGHAT, CDR2 FQNNGV, per germline. The CDR3 consists of 17 residues. The CDR3 coding sequence is TGTGCCAGCAGCACAAATCTCTACAGGGCAACTAATGAAAAACTGTTTTTT. Protein product: CASSTNLYRATNEKLFF. Complete variable domain (other parts from reference TRBV11-2 and TRBJ1-4): EAGVAQSPRYKIIEKRQSVAFWCNPISGHATLYWYQQILGQGPKLLIQFQNNGVVDDSQLPKDRFSAERLKGVDSTLKIQPAKLEDSAVYLCASSTNLYRATNEKLFFGSGTQLSVL.